Below, 30 T cell receptor beta chains from the same sample are listed, as sequenced in a study of blood T cells in healthy people across ages. It was with a sample-barcoded 5' primer and a J-beta primer mix that a second PCR of roughly 7 to 12 cycles was run. TCRdb reprocessed the 5' RACE reads via MiXCR and lists one record per CDR3 protein. Seen here are over 700,000 distinct CDR3 sequences, around a quarter observed once, and the top ten hold 9.4%. A further study also used this sample, focusing on T cells of mothers and their children.

The specimen was blood. The receptors stem from a boy aged 10-17 years in good health.

A few counts support this clonotype. This sequence joins TRBV9 and TRBJ1-2; possibly TRBD1 for D (5 bases). This CDR3 is 15 amino acids long. Trimming took off 0 bases at V and 8 bases at J, with 17 bases between the two ends. Germline loops: CDR1 SGDLS, CDR2 YYNGEE. The CDR3 here is CASSVGGTGPIGYTF. DNA for the CDR3: TGTGCCAGCAGCGTAGGGGGCACAGGCCCGATCGGCTACACCTTC.

This clonotype appeared a few times. The CDR3 loop reads CASSEARLAGHYEQYF. CDR3 coding DNA: TGTGCCAGCAGTGAAGCCCGACTAGCGGGGCACTACGAGCAGTACTTC. This rearrangement joins TRBV6-1 to TRBJ2-7, with TRBD2 identical over 11 bases. The CDR3 sequence is 16 residues long. The germline gives CDR1 MNHNS, CDR2 SASEGT. The V and J ends lost 0 bases and 3 bases, in that order; junction bases with no gene match: 4.

This clonotype was detected a few times. The chain combines TRBV7-2 with TRBJ1-4; D might be TRBD1 (6 bases). The CDR3 sequence is 18 residues long. Trimming removed 0 bases at V and 7 bases at J, with 21 bases between. Germline V gene lookup returns CDR1 SGHTA and CDR2 FQGNSA. CDR3 region: CASSLALFAGAMGEKLFF. CDR3 nucleotide sequence: TGTGCCAGCAGCTTAGCGTTATTCGCGGGGGCGATGGGTGAAAAACTGTTTTTT.

This clonotype appeared a few times. The V call is TRBV9, the J call TRBJ1-1, with no clear D. The V end lost 4 bases, the J end lost 4 bases, and 17 bases lay between the germline ends. This CDR3 has 15 residues. Germline assignment: CDR1 SGDLS and CDR2 YYNGEE. The CDR3 protein is CASSPRRQIGTEAFF. CDR3 nucleotides: TGTGCCAGCAGCCCCCGGAGACAAATCGGCACTGAAGCTTTCTTT.

The chain uses TRBV7-6 and TRBJ2-6; 9 bases are a match to TRBD1. The J segment lost 1 base and the V segment lost 2 bases, leaving 18 bases of the junction unmatched. The CDR3 extends over 22 amino acids. The germline CDR1 and CDR2 sequences are SGHVS and FNYEAQ. Here the CDR3 DNA reads TGTGCCAGCAGCTTACTCGGCGCCACTGGGGACAGGGCGCTATCTGGGGCCAACGTCCTGACTTTC. The encoded protein is CASSLLGATGDRALSGANVLTF.

This chain connects TRBV12-3 or TRBV12-4 to TRBJ2-7; D may match TRBD1 or TRBD2 (6 bases each). V lost 5 bases and J lost 6, with 20 bases in between. The length of the CDR3 is 15 residues. The CDR3 DNA is TGTGCCAGCAGTCCCCGGGGGCAGGGAGTCTTCGAGCAGTACTTC. Translating gives CASSPRGQGVFEQYF.

The chain employs TRBV19 and TRBJ1-2, with D uncertain. Trimming removed 2 bases from V and 11 bases from J, with 15 bases in between. Germline V gene sequence: CDR1 LNHDA, CDR2 SQIVND (reference sequence). This CDR3 has 13 amino acids. The CDR3 region has the DNA TGTGCCAGTAGTATAAGTTACTCTCTTGGGTACACCTTC. Translation: CASSISYSLGYTF.

Of note for this clonotype: No conserved phenylalanine or tryptophan ends this CDR3, so it is likely a read error. V is TRBV5-1 and J is TRBJ1-2; 9 bases match TRBD1. This CDR3 has 17 amino acids. Germline CDR1 SGHRS, CDR2 YFSETQ. Unmatched junction bases numbered 10, after V lost 4 bases and J lost 0 bases. As DNA, the CDR3 is TGCGCCAGCAGCGATACCAGGGACAGGGCAACTAACTATGGCTACACCCTC. Its protein product is CASSDTRDRATNYGYTL.

The CDR3 sequence: CASRLQLTNEKLFF. CDR3 coding DNA: TGTGCCAGCAGATTACAACTAACTAATGAAAAACTGTTTTTT. The J gene is TRBJ1-4, the V gene TRBV6-6; D gene uncertain. V shed 6 bases and J shed 1 base, with 9 bases lying between them. The V gene's germline CDR1 is MNHNY and CDR2 SVGAGI (reference sequence). This CDR3 contains 14 residues.

The sample holds a few counts of this clonotype. This chain links TRBV6-5 with TRBJ2-3; tentatively, D is TRBD2 (6 bases). This CDR3 has 16 amino acids. Germline CDR1 MNHEY, CDR2 SVGAGI. V dropped 0 bases and J dropped 1 base, with 11 bases sitting between them. CDR3 nucleotides: TGTGCCAGCAGTTACTCGGGGGGAGGAGGCACAGATACGCAGTATTTT. This gives the protein CASSYSGGGGTDTQYF.

The gene calls are TRBV9 and TRBJ1-5; D might be TRBD1 (6 bases). Trimming cost V 2 bases and J 5 bases, with 14 bases left between them. Looked up from germline, CDR1 is SGDLS and CDR2 is YYNGEE. CDR3 length equals 15 residues. Here the CDR3 reads CASSVGGGEHQPQHF. The CDR3 DNA sequence: TGTGCCAGCAGCGTGGGAGGGGGGGAGCATCAGCCCCAGCATTTT.

This chain connects TRBV20-1 to TRBJ1-2; TRBD1 is a possible D gene (6 bases). The CDR3 is 13 residues long. Germline V gene sequence: CDR1 DFQATT, CDR2 SNEGSKA (reference sequence). V lost 3 bases and J lost 3, with 11 bases in between. The CDR3 loop is CSASQGLDYGYTF. Here the CDR3 DNA reads TGCAGTGCTAGTCAGGGGTTGGACTATGGCTACACCTTC.

The chain combines TRBV5-5 with TRBJ2-7, with 8 bases identical to TRBD1. The CDR3 runs 15 residues. The J segment lost 4 bases and the V segment lost 4 bases, leaving 10 bases of the junction unmatched. Germline assignment: CDR1 SGHKS and CDR2 YYEKEE (reference sequence). As DNA, the CDR3 is TGTGCCAGCAGCAATCCGGGACAGGCATCATACGAGCAGTACTTC. Translation gives CASSNPGQASYEQYF. Combining the CDR3 with reference TRBV5-5 and TRBJ2-7 gives the whole variable domain DAGVTQSPTHLIKTRGQQVTLRCSPISGHKSVSWYQQVLGQGPQFIFQYYEKEERGRGNFPDRFSARQFPNYSSELNVNALLLGDSALYLCASSNPGQASYEQYFGPGTRLTVT.

This clonotype was counted between two and nine times. V usage is TRBV6-2 or TRBV6-3 and J usage is TRBJ1-1, with TRBD1 matching over 9 bases. The V and J ends lost 0 bases and 8 bases, in that order; junction bases with no gene match: 4. Germline loops: CDR1 MNHEY, CDR2 SVGEGT. This CDR3 region has 14 residues. CDR3 loop: CASSYSRDRAEAFF. The CDR3 DNA follows: TGTGCCAGCAGTTACTCGAGGGACAGGGCCGAAGCTTTCTTT.

The V gene is TRBV6-5, the J gene TRBJ2-3; 10 positions match TRBD2. The ends lost 2 bases at V and 2 bases at J; junction bases unmatched: 4. The CDR3 spans 16 residues. Germline V CDR1 and CDR2: MNHEY, SVGAGI. CDR3 nucleotide sequence: TGTGCCAGCAGTTACGCTAGCGGGAGATCCACAGATACGCAGTATTTT. This sequence encodes CASSYASGRSTDTQYF.

This chain joins TRBV5-1 and TRBJ2-7; 9 bases match TRBD1. The CDR3 runs 16 residues. V was clipped by 2 bases and J by 4 bases; unmatched bases: 10. Germline lookup yields CDR1 SGHRS and CDR2 YFSETQ. The CDR3 region has the DNA TGCGCCAGCAGCTTCCCACAGGGGGCCCTAACATACGAGCAGTACTTC. It specifies CASSFPQGALTYEQYF.

This clonotype was observed a handful of times. V usage is TRBV6-5 and J usage is TRBJ1-2; possible D gene TRBD1, 6 bases. V gave up 5 bases and J gave up 4 bases, with 20 bases separating them. Per the germline V gene, CDR1 is MNHEY and CDR2 is SVGAGI. CDR3 length: 16 residues. CDR3 DNA sequence: TGTGCCAGCAGTCAACAATCAGGGGCCTGGACCTATGGCTACACCTTC. It yields the protein CASSQQSGAWTYGYTF.

This clonotype was recorded a few times. The chain couples TRBV7-8 to TRBJ2-3; 7 bases are a match to TRBD2. The CDR3 totals 18 residues. Trimming cost V 1 base and J 2 bases; bases outside gene matches: 12. In germline, CDR1 is SGHVS, CDR2 FQNEAQ. The CDR3 DNA sequence: TGTGCCAGCAGCTTAGTGGGGCGAGCGGGGCTTAACACAGATACGCAGTATTTT. Amino acids: CASSLVGRAGLNTDTQYF.

This clonotype has just a few counts. The chain's CDR3 is CASSLNGLVIETQYF. The CDR3 DNA reads as TGTGCCAGCAGCTTAAACGGGCTAGTGATTGAGACCCAGTACTTC. The chain links TRBV7-9 to TRBJ2-5; D remains ambiguous. Germline CDR1 is SEHNR and CDR2 is FQNEAQ (reference sequence). The V end lost 2 bases, the J end lost 5 bases, and 15 bases lay between the germline ends. The CDR3 is 15 amino acids.

J is TRBJ1-1 and V is TRBV18, with D possibly TRBD1 on 5 matching bases. Germline V CDR1 and CDR2: KGHSH, LQKENI. The CDR3 has 16 residues. Between the trimmed V and J ends, which lost 1 base and 3 bases, there was a span of 15 bases. CDR3 nucleotides: TGTGCCAGCTCACCACTGGTTCGGGAGACAGACACTGAAGCTTTCTTT. Its protein product is CASSPLVRETDTEAFF.

This clonotype appeared a few times. The J gene is TRBJ2-7, the V gene TRBV20-1, with TRBD1 as a possible D gene (5 bases). CDR3 length equals 13 residues. The germline V and J ends were trimmed by 1 base and 5 bases, with 12 bases remaining between them. The germline gives CDR1 DFQATT, CDR2 SNEGSKA (reference sequence). CDR3 region: CSARVSGINEQYF. The DNA of the CDR3 is TGCAGTGCTAGAGTATCAGGGATCAACGAGCAGTACTTC.

The chain joins TRBV7-3 to TRBJ2-5; D may correspond to TRBD1 or TRBD2 (5 bases each). The length of the CDR3 is 14 residues. Germline CDR1 is SGHTA and CDR2 is FQGTGA. Trimming took off 2 bases at V and 4 bases at J, with 11 bases between the two ends. DNA of the CDR3: TGTGCCAGCAGCTTAGAATCCGGGGCAGAGACCCAGTACTTC. Its translation is CASSLESGAETQYF.

The J gene is TRBJ2-3, the V gene TRBV12-3 or TRBV12-4; either TRBD1 or TRBD2 may supply D (6 bases each). This CDR3 has 15 residues. V was pared by 6 bases and J by 1 base, with 14 bases between. Here the CDR3 DNA reads TGTGCCAGCAGGGGGGCGCGGGAACGCACAGATACGCAGTATTTT. Translation: CASRGARERTDTQYF.

This clonotype was counted only a few times. The V call is TRBV5-1, the J call TRBJ2-3; 9 nucleotides match TRBD1. From germline, CDR1 is SGHRS and CDR2 YFSETQ. The CDR3 sequence is 16 residues long. The junction had 7 bases not matched to a gene; V was cut back by 4 bases and J by 1 base. CDR3 sequence: CASSPLRDRGTDTQYF. CDR3 sequence (DNA): TGCGCCAGCAGCCCCCTTCGGGACAGGGGCACAGATACGCAGTATTTT. Using reference TRBV5-1 and TRBJ2-3 for the parts outside the CDR3, the full variable domain is KAGVTQTPRYLIKTRGQQVTLSCSPISGHRSVSWYQQTPGQGLQFLFEYFSETQRNKGNFPGRFSGRQFSNSRSEMNVSTLELGDSALYLCASSPLRDRGTDTQYFGPGTRLTVL.

The count of this clonotype is one. This chain joins TRBV5-1 and TRBJ1-2, with 7 bases lining up with TRBD1. The CDR3 is 13 amino acids. The germline V gene has CDR1 SGHRS and CDR2 YFSETQ. The V gene end was trimmed by 6 bases and the J gene end by 5 bases; junction bases not matched to a gene: 7. The CDR3 loop reads CASTPTGRYGYTF. The CDR3 DNA reads as TGCGCCAGCACCCCGACAGGGCGATATGGCTACACCTTC.

Only a few counts were recorded for this clonotype. The chain has TRBV19 and TRBJ1-1; D is unclear. V lost 1 base and J lost 0, with 9 bases in between. CDR1 is LNHDA, CDR2 SQIVND, per germline (reference sequence). The CDR3 loop spans 15 amino acids. The CDR3 loop reads CASSIALGVNTEAFF. Written as DNA, the CDR3 is TGTGCCAGTAGTATAGCCCTCGGGGTGAACACTGAAGCTTTCTTT.

This chain links TRBV7-9 with TRBJ1-2, with a possible D match to TRBD1 (6 bases). The germline V gene has CDR1 SEHNR and CDR2 FQNEAQ (reference sequence). Deletions cut 1 base from V and 8 bases from J, with 11 bases between. CDR3 length: 13 amino acids. CDR3: CASSLGGHLGYTF. The CDR3 DNA is TGTGCCAGCAGCTTAGGGGGACATCTAGGCTACACCTTC.

This clonotype came up a few times. An end of the junction does not agree with germline; a read error may underlie this. This CDR3 is CASSESPSGEETQCF. CDR3 bases: TGCGCCAGCAGTGAGTCGCCCAGCGGGGAAGAGACCCAGTGCTTC. V gene TRBV10-1 combines with J gene TRBJ2-5, with 7 bases fitting TRBD2. Germline assignment: CDR1 WNHNN and CDR2 SYGVQD (reference sequence). The CDR3 length is 15 residues.

The CDR3 region is CASSLVYGGSGYTF. The DNA for the CDR3 is TGTGCCAGCAGCTTAGTATATGGGGGATCTGGCTACACCTTC. The chain couples TRBV7-3 to TRBJ1-2, with D perhaps TRBD1 (5 bases). The V gene lost 2 bases and the J gene lost 7 bases, with 14 bases spanning the gap. The CDR3 has 14 residues. The germline V gene has CDR1 SGHTA and CDR2 FQGTGA.

This clonotype was counted a few times. The chain couples TRBV3-1 to TRBJ2-5; D gene ambiguous. The CDR3 extends over 14 amino acids. The ends were cut back, 2 bases at V and 3 bases at J, with 10 bases in the middle. Looked up from germline, CDR1 is LGHDT and CDR2 is YNNKEL (reference sequence). The CDR3 DNA reads as TGTGCCAGCAGCCAAAAAGACGGCAAAGAGACCCAGTACTTC. Translation gives CASSQKDGKETQYF.